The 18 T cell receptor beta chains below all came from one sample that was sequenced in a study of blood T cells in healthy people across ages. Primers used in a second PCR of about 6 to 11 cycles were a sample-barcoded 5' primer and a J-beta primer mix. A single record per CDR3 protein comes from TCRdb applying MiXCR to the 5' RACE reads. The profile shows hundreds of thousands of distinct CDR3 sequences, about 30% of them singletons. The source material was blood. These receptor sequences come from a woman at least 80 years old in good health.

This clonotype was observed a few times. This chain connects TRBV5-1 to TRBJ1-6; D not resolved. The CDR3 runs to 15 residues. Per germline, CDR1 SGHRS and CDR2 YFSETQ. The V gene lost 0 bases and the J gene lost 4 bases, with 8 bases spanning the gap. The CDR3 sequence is CASSLDSHYNSPLHF. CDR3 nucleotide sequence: TGCGCCAGCAGCTTGGATAGCCATTATAATTCACCCCTCCACTTT.

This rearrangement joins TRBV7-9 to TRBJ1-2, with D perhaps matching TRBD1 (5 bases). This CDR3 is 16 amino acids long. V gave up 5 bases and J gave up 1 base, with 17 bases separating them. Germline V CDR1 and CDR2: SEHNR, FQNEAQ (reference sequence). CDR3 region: CASSPLFTGGNYGYTF. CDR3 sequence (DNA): TGTGCCAGCAGCCCCCTGTTTACGGGGGGTAACTATGGCTACACCTTC.

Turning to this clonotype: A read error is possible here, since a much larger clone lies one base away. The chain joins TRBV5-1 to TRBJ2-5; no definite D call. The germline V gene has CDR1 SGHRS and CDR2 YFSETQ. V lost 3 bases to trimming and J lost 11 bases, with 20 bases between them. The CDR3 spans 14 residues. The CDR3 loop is CASSWLPAIDEQYF. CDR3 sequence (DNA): TGCGCCAGCAGCTGGTTACCTGCAATCGATGAGCAGTACTTC. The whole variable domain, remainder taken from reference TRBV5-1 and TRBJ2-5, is KAGVTQTPRYLIKTRGQQVTLSCSPISGHRSVSWYQQTPGQGLQFLFEYFSETQRNKGNFPGRFSGRQFSNSRSEMNVSTLELGDSALYLCASSWLPAIDEQYFGPGTRLLVL.

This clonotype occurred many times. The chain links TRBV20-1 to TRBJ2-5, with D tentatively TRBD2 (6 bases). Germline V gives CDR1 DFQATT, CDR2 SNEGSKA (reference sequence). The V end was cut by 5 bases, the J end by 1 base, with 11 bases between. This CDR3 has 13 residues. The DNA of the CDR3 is TGCAGTGCTCTCCGGGACTCCCAAGAGACCCAGTACTTC. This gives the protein CSALRDSQETQYF.

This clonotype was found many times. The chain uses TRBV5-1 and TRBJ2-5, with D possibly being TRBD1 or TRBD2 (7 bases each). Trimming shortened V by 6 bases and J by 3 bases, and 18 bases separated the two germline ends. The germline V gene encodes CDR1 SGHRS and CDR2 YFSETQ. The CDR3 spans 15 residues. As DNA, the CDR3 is TGCGCCAGCAAATTGACCAGGGGGGGGAAAGAGACCCAGTACTTC. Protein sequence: CASKLTRGGKETQYF.

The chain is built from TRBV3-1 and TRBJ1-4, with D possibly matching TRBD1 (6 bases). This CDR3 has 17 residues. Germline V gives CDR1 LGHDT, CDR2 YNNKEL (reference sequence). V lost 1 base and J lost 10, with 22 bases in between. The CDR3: CASSQGYRASGGGKLFF. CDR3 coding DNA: TGTGCCAGCAGCCAAGGCTACAGGGCTTCAGGCGGGGGAAAACTGTTTTTT.

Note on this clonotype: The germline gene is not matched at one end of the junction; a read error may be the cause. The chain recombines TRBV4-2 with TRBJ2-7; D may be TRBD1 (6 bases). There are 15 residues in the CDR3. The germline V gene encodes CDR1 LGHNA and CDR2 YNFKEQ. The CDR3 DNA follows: TGTACCAGCAGCCAAGATCGGGCAGGGGCTTACGAGCAGTACTTC. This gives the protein CTSSQDRAGAYEQYF.

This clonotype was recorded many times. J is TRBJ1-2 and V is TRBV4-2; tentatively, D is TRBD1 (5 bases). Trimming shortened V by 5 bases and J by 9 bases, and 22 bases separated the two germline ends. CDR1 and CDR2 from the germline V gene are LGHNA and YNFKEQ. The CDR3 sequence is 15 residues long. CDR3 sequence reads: CASSGGVRTGASYTF. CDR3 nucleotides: TGTGCCAGCAGCGGAGGGGTAAGAACCGGGGCGAGCTACACCTTC.

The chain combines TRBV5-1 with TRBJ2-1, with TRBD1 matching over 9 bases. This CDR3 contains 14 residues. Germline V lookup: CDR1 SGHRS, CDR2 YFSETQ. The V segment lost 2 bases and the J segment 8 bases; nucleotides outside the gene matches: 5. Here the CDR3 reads CASSFGTGPYEQFF. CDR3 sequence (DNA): TGCGCCAGCAGCTTCGGGACAGGGCCCTATGAGCAGTTCTTC.

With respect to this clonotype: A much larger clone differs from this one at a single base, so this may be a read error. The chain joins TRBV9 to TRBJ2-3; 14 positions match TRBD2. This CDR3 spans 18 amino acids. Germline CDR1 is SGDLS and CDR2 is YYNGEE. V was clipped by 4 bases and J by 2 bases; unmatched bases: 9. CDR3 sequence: CASSPRLAGGLNTDTQYF. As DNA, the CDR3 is TGTGCCAGCAGCCCGCGACTAGCGGGGGGGCTTAACACAGATACGCAGTATTTT.

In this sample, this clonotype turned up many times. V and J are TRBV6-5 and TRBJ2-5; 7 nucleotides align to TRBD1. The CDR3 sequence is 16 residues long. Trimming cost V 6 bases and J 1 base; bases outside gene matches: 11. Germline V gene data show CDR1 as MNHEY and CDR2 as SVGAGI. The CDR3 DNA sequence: TGTGCCAGCAGCTACGGACAGGTTGTGACCCAAGAGACCCAGTACTTC. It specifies CASSYGQVVTQETQYF.

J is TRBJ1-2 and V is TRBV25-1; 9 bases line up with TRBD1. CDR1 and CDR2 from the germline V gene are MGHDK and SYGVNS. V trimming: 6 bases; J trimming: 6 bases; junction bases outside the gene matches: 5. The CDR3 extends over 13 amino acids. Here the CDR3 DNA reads TGTGCCAGCAGACTGGGACAGGGCGATGGCTACACCTTC. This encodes CASRLGQGDGYTF.

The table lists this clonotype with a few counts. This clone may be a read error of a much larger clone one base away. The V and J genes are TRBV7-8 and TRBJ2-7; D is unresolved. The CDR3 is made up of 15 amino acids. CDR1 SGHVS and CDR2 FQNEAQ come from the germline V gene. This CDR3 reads CAGSPRVSNIYEQYF. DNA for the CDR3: TGTGCCGGCAGCCCCAGAGTTAGCAACATCTACGAGCAGTACTTC.

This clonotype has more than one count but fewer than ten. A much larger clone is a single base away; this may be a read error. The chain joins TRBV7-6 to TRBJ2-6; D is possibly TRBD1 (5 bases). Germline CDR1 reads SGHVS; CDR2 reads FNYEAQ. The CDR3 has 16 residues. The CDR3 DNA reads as TGTGCCAGCAGCCCGACGCGCCTCTCTGGGGCCAACGTCCGGACTTTC. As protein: CASSPTRLSGANVRTF.

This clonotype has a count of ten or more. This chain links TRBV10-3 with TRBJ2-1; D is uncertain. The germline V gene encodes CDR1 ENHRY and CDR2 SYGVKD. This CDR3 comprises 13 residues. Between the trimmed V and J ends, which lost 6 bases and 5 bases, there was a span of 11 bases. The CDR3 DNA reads TGTGCCATCAGCGAATACGGTGACAATGAGCAGTTCTTC. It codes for CAISEYGDNEQFF.

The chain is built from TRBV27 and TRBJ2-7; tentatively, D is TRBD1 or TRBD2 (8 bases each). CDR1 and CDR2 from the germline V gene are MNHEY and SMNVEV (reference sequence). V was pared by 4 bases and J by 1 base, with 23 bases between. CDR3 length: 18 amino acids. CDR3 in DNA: TGTGCCAGCAGTTCCCGGACTAGCAGGGGGCTCCTGTCCTACGAGCAGTACTTC. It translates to CASSSRTSRGLLSYEQYF.

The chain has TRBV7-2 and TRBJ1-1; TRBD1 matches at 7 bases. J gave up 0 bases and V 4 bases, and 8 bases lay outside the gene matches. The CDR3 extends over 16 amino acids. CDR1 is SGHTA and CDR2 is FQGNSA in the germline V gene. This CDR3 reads CASSYRTGPMNTEAFF. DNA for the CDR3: TGTGCCAGCAGCTATCGGACAGGCCCCATGAACACTGAAGCTTTCTTT.

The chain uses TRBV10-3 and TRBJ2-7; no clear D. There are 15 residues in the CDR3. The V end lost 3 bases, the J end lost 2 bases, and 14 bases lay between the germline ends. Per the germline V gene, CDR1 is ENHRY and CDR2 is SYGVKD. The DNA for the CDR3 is TGTGCCATCAGTGAAAGCAGGCCTTCTCCCTACGAGCAGTACTTC. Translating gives CAISESRPSPYEQYF.